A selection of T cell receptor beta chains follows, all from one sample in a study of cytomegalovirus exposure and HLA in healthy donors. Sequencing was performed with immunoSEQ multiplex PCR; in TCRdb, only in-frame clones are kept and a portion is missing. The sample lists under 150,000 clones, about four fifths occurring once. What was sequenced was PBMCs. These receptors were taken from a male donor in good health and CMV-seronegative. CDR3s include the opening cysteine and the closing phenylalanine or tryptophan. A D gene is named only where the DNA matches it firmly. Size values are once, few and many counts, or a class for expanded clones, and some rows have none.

CDR3 protein: CASSPTAGEVEAFF
CDR3 DNA: TGTGCCAGCTCACCAACAGCCGGGGAAGTTGAAGCTTTCTTT
clone size: .
D gene: .
J gene: TRBJ1-1
V gene: TRBV18

CDR3 protein: CASTFSFPPWAGYTF
CDR3 DNA: TGTGCCAGCACTTTTTCTTTCCCCCCCTGGGCCGGCTACACCTTT
clone size: .
D gene: .
J gene: TRBJ1-2
V gene: TRBV6-5

CDR3 protein: CASSFTLSSPLHF
CDR3 DNA: TGTGCCAGCAGTTTTACCCTTAGCTCACCCCTCCACTTT
clone size: few
D gene: .
J gene: TRBJ1-6
V gene: TRBV28

CDR3 protein: CASSAPGQPYEQYF
CDR3 DNA: TGTGCCAGCAGCGCTCCGGGACAGCCCTACGAGCAGTACTTC
clone size: .
D gene: TRBD1
J gene: TRBJ2-7
V gene: TRBV5-4

CDR3 protein: CASTRGPGELFF
CDR3 DNA: TGTGCCAGTACCCGCGGCCCGGGGGAGCTGTTTTTT
clone size: .
D gene: .
J gene: TRBJ2-2
V gene: TRBV19

CDR3 protein: CASSYDTSYEQYF
CDR3 DNA: TGTGCCAGCAGCTACGACACCTCCTACGAGCAGTACTTC
clone size: .
D gene: .
J gene: TRBJ2-7
V gene: TRBV11-3

CDR3 protein: CASSYPRGNYNEQFF
CDR3 DNA: TGTGCCAGCAGTTACCCCAGGGGAAACTACAATGAGCAGTTCTTC
clone size: .
D gene: .
J gene: TRBJ2-1
V gene: TRBV6-6

CDR3 protein: CASSVGTAPSTDTQYF
CDR3 DNA: TGTGCCAGCAGCGTAGGGACAGCTCCTAGCACAGATACGCAGTATTTT
clone size: .
D gene: .
J gene: TRBJ2-3
V gene: TRBV9

CDR3 protein: CASSTGDYTIYF
CDR3 DNA: TGTGCCAGCAGTACAGGAGACTACACCATATATTTT
clone size: few
D gene: .
J gene: TRBJ1-3
V gene: TRBV6-1

CDR3 protein: CASRGQSEKSSYEQYF
CDR3 DNA: TGCGCCTCCCGGGGACAGTCGGAGAAGAGCTCCTACGAGCAGTACTTC
clone size: .
D gene: TRBD1
J gene: TRBJ2-7
V gene: TRBV28

CDR3 protein: CASSPRPQTGELFF
CDR3 DNA: TGCGCCAGCAGTCCTAGGCCCCAAACCGGGGAGCTGTTTTTT
clone size: .
D gene: .
J gene: TRBJ2-2
V gene: TRBV10-1

CDR3 protein: CASSSWTSGSGGEQYF
CDR3 DNA: TGTGCCAGCAGTTCCTGGACTAGCGGGAGCGGGGGGGAGCAGTACTTC
clone size: .
D gene: TRBD2
J gene: TRBJ2-7
V gene: TRBV6-5

CDR3 protein: CASSYVQEVVKLFF
CDR3 DNA: TGTGCCAGTAGTTACGTACAGGAAGTTGTAAAACTGTTTTTT
clone size: .
D gene: .
J gene: TRBJ1-4
V gene: TRBV19

CDR3 protein: CASSSGGWASGRNEQFF
CDR3 DNA: TGTGCCAGCAGCTCTGGGGGGTGGGCTAGCGGGAGGAATGAGCAGTTCTTC
clone size: .
D gene: TRBD2
J gene: TRBJ2-1
V gene: TRBV11-2

CDR3 protein: CARSLCRGGIWREQYF
CDR3 DNA: TGTGCCAGAAGCTTGTGCCGCGGGGGGATCTGGCGCGAGCAGTACTTC
clone size: .
D gene: TRBD2
J gene: TRBJ2-7
V gene: TRBV5-3

CDR3 protein: CASRKDSNSYEQYF
CDR3 DNA: TGTGCCAGCAGAAAGGACAGCAACTCCTACGAGCAGTACTTC
clone size: .
D gene: .
J gene: TRBJ2-7
V gene: TRBV2

CDR3 protein: CASSSARGGYSTDTQYF
CDR3 DNA: TGTGCCAGCAGCTCTGCCCGGGGGGGTTATAGCACAGATACGCAGTATTTT
clone size: .
D gene: TRBD2
J gene: TRBJ2-3
V gene: TRBV5-4

CDR3 protein: CASSQGVGASGNNEQFF
CDR3 DNA: TGTGCCAGCAGCCAAGGGGTGGGCGCTAGCGGGAACAATGAGCAGTTCTTC
clone size: .
D gene: TRBD2
J gene: TRBJ2-1
V gene: TRBV4-2